Presented here are 15 T cell receptor beta chains from one specimen sequenced in a study of T cell responses to AZD1222 COVID-19 vaccine. Assay: immunoSEQ multiplex PCR; the TCRdb copy retains only in-frame clones and omits some. Of around 160,000 clones in the sample, roughly nine tenths were seen once. This sample comprised peripheral blood, obtained on day 0 of AZD1222 vaccination. These receptors were taken from an adult in good health.

The V call is TRBV6-2 or TRBV6-3, the J call TRBJ2-5, with 7 bases fitting TRBD2. Trimming removed 2 bases from V and 0 bases from J; junction bases left unmatched: 3. Germline V gene lookup returns CDR1 MNHEY and CDR2 SVGEGT. The CDR3 totals 15 residues. The CDR3 loop is CASSYLAENQETQYF. The CDR3 nucleotides are TGTGCCAGCAGTTACCTAGCGGAGAACCAAGAGACCCAGTACTTC.

Note on this clone: This CDR3 is also generated by other DNA sequences in the sample. As DNA, the CDR3 is TGTGCCAGCAGGGACAGAGACTATGGCTACACCTTC. The encoded protein is CASRDRDYGYTF. The chain carries TRBV2 and TRBJ1-2, with a weak D call TRBD1 (6 bases). Looked up from germline, CDR1 is SNHLY and CDR2 is FYNNEI. V was cut by 6 bases and J by 3 bases, with 8 bases left in between. The CDR3 totals 12 residues. Looking up the rest from reference TRBV2 and TRBJ1-2 gives the full variable domain: EPEVTQTPSHQVTQMGQEVILRCVPISNHLYFYWYRQILGQKVEFLVSFYNNEISEKSEIFDDQFSVERPDGSNFTLKIRSTKLEDSAMYFCASRDRDYGYTFGSGTRLTVV.

The chain links TRBV4-1 to TRBJ1-1, with 7 nucleotides matching TRBD1. V dropped 1 base and J dropped 1; count of bases not matched to a gene: 9. The length of the CDR3 is 17 residues. Germline assignment: CDR1 MGHRA and CDR2 YSYEKL. The CDR3 protein is CASSQGKHRGANTEAFF. DNA of the CDR3: TGCGCCAGCAGCCAAGGGAAACACAGGGGCGCGAACACTGAAGCTTTCTTT.

The V and J genes are TRBV11-2 and TRBJ2-7, with a tentative D call TRBD2 (6 bases). The CDR3 has 14 amino acids. V shed 5 bases and J shed 4 bases, with 15 bases lying between them. Germline CDR1 and CDR2: SGHAT and FQNNGV. CDR3 region: CASSPGGARYEQYF. In nucleotides, the CDR3 is TGTGCCAGCAGCCCCGGAGGGGCTAGGTACGAGCAGTACTTC.

Details on this clone: Additional DNA sequences in this sample encode the identical CDR3. The V and J genes are TRBV7-2 and TRBJ1-1; perhaps TRBD1 as D (6 bases). V was clipped by 5 bases and J by 2 bases, with 12 bases between them. The CDR3 runs to 14 residues. Germline-derived CDR1 and CDR2 are SGHTA and FQGNSA. CDR3 in DNA: TGTGCCAGCAGCCTGGGACAACCAAACACTGAAGCTTTCTTT. Translating gives CASSLGQPNTEAFF.

This chain links TRBV19 with TRBJ1-2, with D maybe TRBD1 (6 bases). With 6 bases removed from V and 7 bases from J, the gap between germline ends came to 15 bases. Germline CDR1 LNHDA, CDR2 SQIVND (reference sequence). This CDR3 contains 13 residues. The CDR3 spells CASSPRGAPGYTF. The CDR3 DNA is TGTGCCAGTAGCCCACGGGGGGCGCCTGGCTACACCTTC.

This chain links TRBV6-4 with TRBJ2-2; the D is unclear. The V and J ends lost 3 bases and 3 bases respectively, with 5 bases between them. This CDR3 has 13 amino acids. CDR1 and CDR2 from the germline V gene are MRHNA and SNTAGT. CDR3 nucleotides: TGTGCCAGCAGTGAGCGCGACACCGGGGAGCTGTTTTTT. Translated: CASSERDTGELFF.

The chain links TRBV6-2 or TRBV6-3 to TRBJ1-2, with D unresolved. Germline assignment: CDR1 MNHEY and CDR2 SVGEGT. Trimming removed 0 bases from V and 4 bases from J, with 6 bases in between. The CDR3 consists of 13 residues. As DNA, the CDR3 is TGTGCCAGCAGTTACTCGGATATCTATGGCTACACCTTC. Protein: CASSYSDIYGYTF.

V usage is TRBV11-2 and J usage is TRBJ2-7; no clear D gene. Trimming pared 3 bases from V and 0 bases from J, leaving 12 bases between. The CDR3 sequence is 15 residues long. In germline, CDR1 is SGHAT, CDR2 FQNNGV. Here the CDR3 reads CASSFGRTLSYEQYF. Here the CDR3 DNA reads TGTGCCAGCAGCTTCGGCCGTACTCTCTCCTACGAGCAGTACTTC.

This CDR3 reads CASSQGVVQETQYF. The CDR3 DNA is TGTGCCAGCAGCCAAGGAGTGGTCCAAGAGACCCAGTACTTC. The gene calls are TRBV3-1 (or the pseudogene TRBV3-2) and TRBJ2-5; the D is unclear. From germline, CDR1 is LGHDT and CDR2 YNNKEL (reference sequence). The V and J ends lost 1 base and 1 base respectively, with 7 bases between them. The CDR3 length is 14 residues.

This chain joins TRBV19 and TRBJ2-7, with 7 bases fitting TRBD2. J lost 0 bases, V lost 1 base, and 3 bases had no gene match. The CDR3 has 15 amino acids. Germline-derived CDR1 and CDR2 are LNHDA and SQIVND (reference sequence). CDR3 DNA sequence: TGTGCCAGTAGTATAGTGCGGGGGAGCTCCTACGAGCAGTACTTC. This encodes CASSIVRGSSYEQYF.

The chain joins TRBV4-3 to TRBJ2-5; TRBD2 matches 9 bases. CDR1 LGHNA and CDR2 YSLEER come from the germline V gene. This CDR3 has 19 amino acids. V lost 0 bases, J lost 4 bases, and 15 bases stayed unmatched. The CDR3 DNA sequence: TGCGCCAGCAGCCAAGATCCCCCGAGGAGCGGGAGGAGGGGAGAGACCCAGTACTTC. Protein sequence: CASSQDPPRSGRRGETQYF.

This clone was seen just once. This chain joins TRBV3-1 (or the pseudogene TRBV3-2) and TRBJ2-4; tentatively, D is TRBD2 (6 bases). There are 19 residues in the CDR3. V lost 1 base to trimming and J lost 5 bases, with 24 bases between them. Germline CDR1 is LGHDT and CDR2 is YNNKEL (reference sequence). CDR3: CASSQVKTPSGDSENIQYF. The CDR3 DNA reads TGTGCCAGCAGCCAAGTTAAAACCCCGTCGGGGGATAGCGAAAACATTCAGTACTTC.

J is TRBJ1-4 and V is TRBV5-1; TRBD1 aligns across 9 bases. This CDR3 is 14 amino acids long. Germline-derived CDR1 and CDR2 are SGHRS and YFSETQ. V dropped 4 bases and J dropped 5; count of bases not matched to a gene: 3. CDR3 sequence reads: CASSLGQGNEKLFF. The CDR3 DNA is TGCGCCAGCAGCCTAGGACAGGGGAATGAAAAACTGTTTTTT.

This clone has just a few counts. This rearrangement joins TRBV6-4 to TRBJ1-4, with D possibly matching TRBD1 (6 bases). CDR1 and CDR2 (germline): MRHNA, SNTAGT. The CDR3 contains 14 residues. Trimming took 3 bases from V and 4 from J, leaving 9 bases between them. The CDR3 nucleotides are TGTGCCAGCAGTGAACAGGGTGGTAATGAAAAACTGTTTTTT. Protein product: CASSEQGGNEKLFF.